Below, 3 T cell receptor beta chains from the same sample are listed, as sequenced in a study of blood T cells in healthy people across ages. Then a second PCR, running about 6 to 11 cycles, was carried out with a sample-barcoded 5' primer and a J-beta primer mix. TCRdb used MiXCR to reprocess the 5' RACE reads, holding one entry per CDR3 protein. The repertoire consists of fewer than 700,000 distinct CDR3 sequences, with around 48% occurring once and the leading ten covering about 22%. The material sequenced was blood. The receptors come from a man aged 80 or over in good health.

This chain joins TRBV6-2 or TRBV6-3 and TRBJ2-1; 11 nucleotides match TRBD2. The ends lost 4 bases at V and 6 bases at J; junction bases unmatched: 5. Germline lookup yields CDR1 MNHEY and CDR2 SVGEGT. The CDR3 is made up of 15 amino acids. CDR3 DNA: TGTGCCAGCAGTTTATTCGGGACTAGCGGCAATGAGCAGTTCTTC. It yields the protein CASSLFGTSGNEQFF.

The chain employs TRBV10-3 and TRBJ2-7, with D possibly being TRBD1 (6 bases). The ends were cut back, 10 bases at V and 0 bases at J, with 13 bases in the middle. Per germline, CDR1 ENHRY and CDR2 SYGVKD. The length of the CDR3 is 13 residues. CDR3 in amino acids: CATSGDDSYEQYF. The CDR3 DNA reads TGTGCCACTTCAGGGGACGACTCCTACGAGCAGTACTTC.

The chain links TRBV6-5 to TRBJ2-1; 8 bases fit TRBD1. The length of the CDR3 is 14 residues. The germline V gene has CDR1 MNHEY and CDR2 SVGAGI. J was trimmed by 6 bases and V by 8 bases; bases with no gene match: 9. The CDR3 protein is CASRRTGSANEQFF. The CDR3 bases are TGTGCCAGCCGCCGGACAGGGTCGGCCAATGAGCAGTTCTTC.